The TCR beta chain described here comes from a study of vaccination and CD4 T cells after COVID-19. This clonotype came up a few times. Its antigen is undetermined. Germline assignment: CDR1 DFQATT and CDR2 SNEGSKA (reference sequence). Trimming removed 0 bases from V and 0 bases from J, with 15 bases in between. CDR3 length: 17 amino acids. Documented treatment: approximately nine-day PBMC culture with coronavirus spike peptide pools or control peptides (ViraFEST assay). The Oncomine TCR Beta short-read assay was what sequenced the DNA obtained from cultured CD4+ T cells. Using its own MiXCR run on the PCR reads, TCRdb lists one record per CDR3 protein. The sample holds 9,500 to 13,000 distinct CDR3 sequences, roughly two fifths seen once.

This specimen consisted of CD4+ T cells from blood, cultured in vitro, obtained after SARS-CoV-2 vaccination. The V and J genes are TRBV20-1 and TRBJ1-5; maybe TRBD1 (5 bases). The receptor comes from a human donor who had recovered from COVID-19. The DNA for the CDR3 is TGCAGTGCTAGAGATCCCAGGCGGGGGGATAGCAATCAGCCCCAGCATTTT. It encodes CSARDPRRGDSNQPQHF.